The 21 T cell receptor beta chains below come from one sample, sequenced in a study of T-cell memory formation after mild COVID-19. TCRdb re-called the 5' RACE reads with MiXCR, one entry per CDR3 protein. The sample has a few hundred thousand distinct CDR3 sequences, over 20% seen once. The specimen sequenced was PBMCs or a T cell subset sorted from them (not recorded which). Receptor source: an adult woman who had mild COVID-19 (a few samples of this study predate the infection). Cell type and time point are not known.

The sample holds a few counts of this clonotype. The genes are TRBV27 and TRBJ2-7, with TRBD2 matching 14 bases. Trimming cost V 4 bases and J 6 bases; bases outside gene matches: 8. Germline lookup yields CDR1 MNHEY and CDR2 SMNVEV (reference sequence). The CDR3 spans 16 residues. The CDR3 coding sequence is TGTGCCAGCAGTTCCCCGACTAGCGGGAGGGGTGCCGAGCAGTACTTC. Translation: CASSSPTSGRGAEQYF.

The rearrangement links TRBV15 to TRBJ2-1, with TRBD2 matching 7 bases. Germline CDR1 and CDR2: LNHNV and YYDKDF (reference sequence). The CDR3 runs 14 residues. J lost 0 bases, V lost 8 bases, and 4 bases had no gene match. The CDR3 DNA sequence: TGTGCCACCGCGGCGGGGGACTCCTACAATGAGCAGTTCTTC. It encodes CATAAGDSYNEQFF. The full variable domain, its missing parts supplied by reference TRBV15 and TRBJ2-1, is DAMVIQNPRYQVTQFGKPVTLSCSQTLNHNVMYWYQQKSSQAPKLLFHYYDKDFNNEADTPDNFQSRRPNTSFCFLDIRSPGLGDTAMYLCATAAGDSYNEQFFGPGTRLTVL.

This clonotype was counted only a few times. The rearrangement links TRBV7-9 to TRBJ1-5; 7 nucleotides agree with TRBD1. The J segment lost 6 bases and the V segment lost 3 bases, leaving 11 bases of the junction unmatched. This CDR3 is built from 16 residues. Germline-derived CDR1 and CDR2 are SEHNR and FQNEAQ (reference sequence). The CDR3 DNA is TGTGCCAGCAGCTTGGGGGACAGTCCGGCGGGTCAGCCCCAGCATTTT. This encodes CASSLGDSPAGQPQHF. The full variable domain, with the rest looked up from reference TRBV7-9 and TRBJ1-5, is DTGVSQNPRHKITKRGQNVTFRCDPISEHNRLYWYRQTLGQGPEFLTYFQNEAQLEKSRLLSDRFSAERPKGSFSTLEIQRTEQGDSAMYLCASSLGDSPAGQPQHFGDGTRLSIL.

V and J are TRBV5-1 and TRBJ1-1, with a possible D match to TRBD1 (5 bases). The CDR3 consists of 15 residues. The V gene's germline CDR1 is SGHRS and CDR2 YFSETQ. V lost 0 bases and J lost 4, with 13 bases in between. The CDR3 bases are TGCGCCAGCAGCTTGGGGGGTACGGGGCCCACTGAAGCTTTCTTT. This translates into CASSLGGTGPTEAFF.

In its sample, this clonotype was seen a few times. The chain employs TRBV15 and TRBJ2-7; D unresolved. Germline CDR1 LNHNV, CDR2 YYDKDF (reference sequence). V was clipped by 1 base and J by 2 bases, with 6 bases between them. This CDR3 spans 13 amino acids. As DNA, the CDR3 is TGTGCCACCAGCAGAGTGGTGGCCTACGAGCAGTACTTC. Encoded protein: CATSRVVAYEQYF.

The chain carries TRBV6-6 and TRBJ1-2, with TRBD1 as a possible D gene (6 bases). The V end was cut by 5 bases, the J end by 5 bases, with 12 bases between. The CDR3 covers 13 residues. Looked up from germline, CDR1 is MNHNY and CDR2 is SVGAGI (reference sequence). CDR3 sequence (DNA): TGTGCCAGCAGTAAGACAGGCCCTTATGGCTACACCTTC. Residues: CASSKTGPYGYTF.

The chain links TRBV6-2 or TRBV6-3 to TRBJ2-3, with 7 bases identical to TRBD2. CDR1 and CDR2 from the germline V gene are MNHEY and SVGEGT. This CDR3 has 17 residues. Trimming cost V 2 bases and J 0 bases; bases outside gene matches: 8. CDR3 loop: CASSYSPSGPSTDTQYF. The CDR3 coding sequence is TGTGCCAGCAGTTACAGCCCTAGCGGACCTAGCACAGATACGCAGTATTTT.

Here the CDR3 DNA reads TGTGCCAGCATGACTTCGGACGCGGGAGGCACAGATACGCAGTATTTT. Its protein is CASMTSDAGGTDTQYF. This chain uses TRBV6-6 with TRBJ2-3, with 7 bases aligning to TRBD2. Germline assignment: CDR1 MNHNY and CDR2 SVGAGI (reference sequence). CDR3 length equals 16 residues. Trimming removed 7 bases from V and 1 base from J; junction bases left unmatched: 11.

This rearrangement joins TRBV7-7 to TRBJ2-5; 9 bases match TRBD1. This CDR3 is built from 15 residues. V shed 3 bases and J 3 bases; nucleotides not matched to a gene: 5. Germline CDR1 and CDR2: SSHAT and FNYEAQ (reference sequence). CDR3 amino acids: CASSLDRGGEETQYF. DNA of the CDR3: TGTGCCAGCAGCTTGGACAGGGGAGGGGAAGAGACCCAGTACTTC.

For the CDR3, the DNA is TGTGCCTGGAGCGGACAGGTGTTTGGCTACACCTTC. Encoded protein: CAWSGQVFGYTF. This chain joins TRBV30 and TRBJ1-2; 7 bases map to TRBD1. V lost 3 bases to trimming and J lost 7 bases; unmatched junction nucleotides: 5. Germline V gene sequence: CDR1 GTSNPN, CDR2 SVGIG (reference sequence). The CDR3 contains 12 residues.

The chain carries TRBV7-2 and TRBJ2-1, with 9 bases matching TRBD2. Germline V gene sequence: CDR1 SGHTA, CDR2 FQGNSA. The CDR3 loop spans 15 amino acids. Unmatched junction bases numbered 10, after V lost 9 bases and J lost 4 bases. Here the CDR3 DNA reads TGTGCCAGTTTCGAAAGCGGGGGGTTATACAATGAGCAGTTCTTC. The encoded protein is CASFESGGLYNEQFF.

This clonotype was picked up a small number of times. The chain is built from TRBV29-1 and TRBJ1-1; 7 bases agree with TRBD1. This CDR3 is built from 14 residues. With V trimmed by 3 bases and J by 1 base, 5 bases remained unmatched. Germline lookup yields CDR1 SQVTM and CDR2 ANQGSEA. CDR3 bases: TGCAGCGTTGATCGCTCAGGGGGGAACACTGAAGCTTTCTTT. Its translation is CSVDRSGGNTEAFF.

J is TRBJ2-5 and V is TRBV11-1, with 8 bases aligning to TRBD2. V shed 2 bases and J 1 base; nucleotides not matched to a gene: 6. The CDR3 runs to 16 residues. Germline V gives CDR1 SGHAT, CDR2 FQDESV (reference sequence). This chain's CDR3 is CASSLSSGGTQETQYF. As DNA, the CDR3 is TGTGCCAGCAGCTTAAGCAGCGGGGGAACCCAAGAGACCCAGTACTTC. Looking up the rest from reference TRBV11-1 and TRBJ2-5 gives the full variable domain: EAEVAQSPRYKITEKSQAVAFWCDPISGHATLYWYRQILGQGPELLVQFQDESVVDDSQLPKDRFSAERLKGVDSTLKIQPAELGDSAMYLCASSLSSGGTQETQYFGPGTRLLVL.

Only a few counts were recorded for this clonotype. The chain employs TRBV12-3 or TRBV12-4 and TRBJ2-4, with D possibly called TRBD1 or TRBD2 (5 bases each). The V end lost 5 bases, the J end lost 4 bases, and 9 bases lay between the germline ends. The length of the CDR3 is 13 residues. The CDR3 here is CASSPGRKNIQYF. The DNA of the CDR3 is TGTGCCAGCAGTCCGGGGCGTAAAAACATTCAGTACTTC.

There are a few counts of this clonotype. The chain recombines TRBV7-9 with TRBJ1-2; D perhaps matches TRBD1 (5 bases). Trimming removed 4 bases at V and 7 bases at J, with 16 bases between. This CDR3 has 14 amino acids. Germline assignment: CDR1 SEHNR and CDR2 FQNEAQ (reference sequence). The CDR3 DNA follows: TGTGCCAGCAGCTCCCGGGGGGTCCATAGTGGCTACACCTTC. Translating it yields CASSSRGVHSGYTF.

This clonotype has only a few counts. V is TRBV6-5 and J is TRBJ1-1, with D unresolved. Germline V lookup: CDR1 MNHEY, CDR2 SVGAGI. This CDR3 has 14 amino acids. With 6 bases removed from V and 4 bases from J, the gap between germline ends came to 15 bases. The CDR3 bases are TGTGCCAGCAGACCACGGGTACTCGGCACTGAAGCTTTCTTT. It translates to CASRPRVLGTEAFF.

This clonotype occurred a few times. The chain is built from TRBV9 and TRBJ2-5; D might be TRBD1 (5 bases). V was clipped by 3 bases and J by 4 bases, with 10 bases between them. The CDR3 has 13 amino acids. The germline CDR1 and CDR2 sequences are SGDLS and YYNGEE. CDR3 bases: TGTGCCAGCAGCGCGAGACAGAGAGAGACCCAGTACTTC. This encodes CASSARQRETQYF.

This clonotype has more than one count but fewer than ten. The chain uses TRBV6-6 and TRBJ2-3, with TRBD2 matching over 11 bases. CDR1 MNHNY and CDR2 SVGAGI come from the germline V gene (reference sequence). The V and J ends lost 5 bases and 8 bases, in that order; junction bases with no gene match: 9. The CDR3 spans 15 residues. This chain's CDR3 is CASSVAGGHVVTQYF. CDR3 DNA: TGTGCCAGCAGTGTAGCGGGGGGGCATGTTGTTACGCAGTATTTT.

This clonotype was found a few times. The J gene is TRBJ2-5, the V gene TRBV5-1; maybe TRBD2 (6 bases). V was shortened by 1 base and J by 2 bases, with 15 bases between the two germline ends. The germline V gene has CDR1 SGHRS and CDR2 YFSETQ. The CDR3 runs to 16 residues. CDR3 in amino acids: CASSLTPRLEQETQYF. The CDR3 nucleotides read TGCGCCAGCAGCTTGACCCCTCGACTAGAACAAGAGACCCAGTACTTC.

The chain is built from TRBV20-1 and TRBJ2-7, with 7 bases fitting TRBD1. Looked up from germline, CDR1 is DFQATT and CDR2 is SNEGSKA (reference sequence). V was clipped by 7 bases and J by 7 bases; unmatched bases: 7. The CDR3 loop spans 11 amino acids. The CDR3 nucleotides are TGCAGTGACCAGGGGGTAGAGGAGCAGTACTTC. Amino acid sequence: CSDQGVEEQYF.

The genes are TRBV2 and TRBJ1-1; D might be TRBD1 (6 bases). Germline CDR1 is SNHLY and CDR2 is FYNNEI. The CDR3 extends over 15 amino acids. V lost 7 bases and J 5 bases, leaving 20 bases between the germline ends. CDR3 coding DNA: TGTGCCAGCACTCAACACGGGGGGGCGGATACTGAAGCTTTCTTT. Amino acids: CASTQHGGADTEAFF.